This T cell receptor (beta chain) was documented in a study of OX40 agonist ivuxolimab in advanced cancers. With V trimmed by 2 bases and J by 7 bases, 2 bases remained unmatched. CDR1 is MRHNA and CDR2 is SNTAGT in the germline V gene. The CDR3 covers 14 residues. In the case of this clone: As yet, its antigen is unknown.

Findings of the study overall: In the 0.1 to 3.0 mg/kg range, CD4+ and CD8+ blood T cells had expanded clonally by week 6.

The data were produced by immunoSEQ multiplex PCR, yet TCRdb's version contains in-frame clones alone and is incomplete. The sample has about 79,000 clones, about 90% seen once; the top ten hold about 0.35%. Samples were taken at baseline and on day 1 of cycles 4 and 7. The sample here was CD4+ or CD8+ T cells sorted from blood, taken in a trial of the OX40 agonist ivuxolimab. The source of this sequence is an adult with an advanced solid tumor such as melanoma, head and neck, liver or kidney cancer. The V and J genes are TRBV6-4 and TRBJ1-6; 7 bases are shared with TRBD1. CDR3 sequence: CASSDRDSNSPLHF. CDR3 DNA sequence: TGTGCCAGCAGTGACAGGGACAGCAATTCACCCCTCCACTTT.